The 23 T cell receptor beta chains below all came from one sample that was sequenced in a study of blood T cell repertoires in COVID-19. The method was immunoSEQ multiplex PCR; TCRdb's version includes in-frame clones alone and lacks a portion of them. The sample has around 140,000 clones; roughly three quarters are singletons. Sequencing input: PBMCs or T cells enriched from blood (not recorded which). Receptor source: a woman in her forties or fifties who had recovered from COVID-19.

The V and J genes are TRBV28 and TRBJ1-1; tentatively, D is TRBD1 (6 bases). The germline gives CDR1 MDHEN, CDR2 SYDVKM. The CDR3 has 16 amino acids. Trimming left V 4 bases short and J 0 bases short, with 15 bases between. The CDR3 loop is CASSYLGHRMNTEAFF. CDR3 nucleotides: TGTGCCAGCAGTTACCTGGGACACCGAATGAACACTGAAGCTTTCTTT. The whole variable domain, filled in from reference TRBV28 and TRBJ1-1, reads DVKVTQSSRYLVKRTGEKVFLECVQDMDHENMFWYRQDPGLGLRLIYFSYDVKMKEKGDIPEGYSVSREKKERFSLILESASTNQTSMYLCASSYLGHRMNTEAFFGQGTRLTVV.

In this sample, this clone turned up many times. The rearrangement links TRBV20-1 to TRBJ2-5, with D possibly being TRBD1 (6 bases). The CDR3 is 12 amino acids. V was pared by 3 bases and J by 5 bases, with 10 bases between. Germline CDR1 and CDR2: DFQATT and SNEGSKA (reference sequence). Here the CDR3 reads CSASPTGETQYF. Here the CDR3 DNA reads TGCAGTGCTAGTCCAACAGGGGAGACCCAGTACTTC.

The V and J genes are TRBV14 and TRBJ2-2, with TRBD2 matching 13 bases. This CDR3 has 17 amino acids. Losses at the gene ends were 5 bases for V and 4 bases for J; bases not matched to a gene: 7. Germline assignment: CDR1 SGHDN and CDR2 FVKESK. The CDR3 DNA sequence: TGTGCCAGCAGCACCCGACTAGCGGGGGGCCCCACCGGGGAGCTGTTTTTT. Its translation is CASSTRLAGGPTGELFF.

In DNA, the CDR3 is TGCGCCAGCAGCTTGGACCCGAAGGGGTCTAGCACAGATACGCAGTATTTT. This gives the protein CASSLDPKGSSTDTQYF. The chain joins TRBV5-1 to TRBJ2-3; tentatively, D is TRBD1 (5 bases). Germline V gives CDR1 SGHRS, CDR2 YFSETQ. Trimming shortened V by 0 bases and J by 0 bases, and 14 bases separated the two germline ends. This CDR3 has 17 residues. The full variable domain, its missing parts supplied by reference TRBV5-1 and TRBJ2-3, is KAGVTQTPRYLIKTRGQQVTLSCSPISGHRSVSWYQQTPGQGLQFLFEYFSETQRNKGNFPGRFSGRQFSNSRSEMNVSTLELGDSALYLCASSLDPKGSSTDTQYFGPGTRLTVL.

Concerning this clone: This CDR3 is also generated by other DNA sequences in the sample. The chain uses TRBV9 and TRBJ2-1, with D possibly TRBD1 on 6 matching bases. V was pared by 0 bases and J by 2 bases, with 9 bases between. The germline V gene encodes CDR1 SGDLS and CDR2 YYNGEE. This CDR3 comprises 15 residues. The DNA of the CDR3 is TGTGCCAGCAGCGTAGGGGCAGGGGCCTACAATGAGCAGTTCTTC. Translation gives CASSVGAGAYNEQFF.

The chain carries TRBV27 and TRBJ1-2; 9 bases match TRBD1. J gave up 7 bases and V 5 bases, and 8 bases lay outside the gene matches. The CDR3 consists of 14 residues. Germline-derived CDR1 and CDR2 are MNHEY and SMNVEV (reference sequence). The CDR3 is CASSRDRDNAGYTF. For the CDR3, the DNA is TGTGCCAGCAGTCGGGACAGGGACAACGCTGGCTACACCTTC.

This chain joins TRBV5-1 and TRBJ1-1; perhaps TRBD1 as D (6 bases). CDR3 size: 14 residues. Trimming cost V 0 bases and J 7 bases, with 13 bases left between them. Germline lookup yields CDR1 SGHRS and CDR2 YFSETQ. The CDR3 DNA follows: TGCGCCAGCAGCTTGGGAGGGGGTTTGGATGAAGCTTTCTTT. As protein: CASSLGGGLDEAFF.

In its sample, this clone was seen once. The chain employs TRBV19 and TRBJ1-1; 12 bases are shared with TRBD1. Trimming at V came to 4 bases and at J to 5 bases, leaving 17 bases not matched to a gene. CDR1 is LNHDA, CDR2 SQIVND, per germline (reference sequence). The CDR3 has 19 residues. CDR3 sequence reads: CASSNPAGDRGRRGTEAFF. Written as DNA, the CDR3 is TGTGCCAGTAGTAATCCGGCCGGGGACAGGGGGCGGCGTGGAACTGAAGCTTTCTTT.

The rearrangement links TRBV15 to TRBJ1-4, with D tentatively TRBD1 (6 bases). Trimming cost V 0 bases and J 7 bases, with 9 bases left between them. The CDR3 runs 14 residues. Germline loops: CDR1 LNHNV, CDR2 YYDKDF (reference sequence). The CDR3 reads CATSRDRGAEKLFF. DNA for the CDR3: TGTGCCACCAGCAGAGATCGGGGGGCTGAAAAACTGTTTTTT.

The chain links TRBV10-3 to TRBJ1-3; 9 positions match TRBD1. The V segment lost 0 bases and the J segment 4 bases; nucleotides outside the gene matches: 1. Germline V gives CDR1 ENHRY, CDR2 SYGVKD. The CDR3 totals 15 residues. CDR3 region: CAISESDRGGNTIYF. The CDR3, as DNA: TGTGCCATCAGTGAGTCGGACAGGGGAGGAAACACCATATATTTT.

Only a few counts were recorded for this clone. The chain has TRBV3-1 (or the pseudogene TRBV3-2) and TRBJ1-1; TRBD1 might be the D (6 bases). The ends were cut back, 1 base at V and 4 bases at J, with 13 bases in the middle. CDR1 and CDR2 (germline): LGHDT, YNNKEL (reference sequence). The CDR3 covers 15 residues. The CDR3 sequence is CASSQGRGWGTEAFF. CDR3 DNA: TGTGCCAGCAGCCAAGGTAGGGGGTGGGGCACTGAAGCTTTCTTT.

The chain combines TRBV19 with TRBJ1-2, with 7 nucleotides matching TRBD1. Germline V gene data show CDR1 as LNHDA and CDR2 as SQIVND (reference sequence). V trimming: 4 bases; J trimming: 5 bases; junction bases outside the gene matches: 7. This CDR3 has 14 residues. In DNA form, the CDR3 reads TGTGCCAGTAGTACCCTGACAGGGTTATATGGCTACACCTTC. This encodes CASSTLTGLYGYTF.

The genes are TRBV6-1 and TRBJ1-2; no clear D. Per germline, CDR1 MNHNS and CDR2 SASEGT. The CDR3 runs to 14 residues. Trimming took off 0 bases at V and 0 bases at J, with 5 bases between the two ends. Here the CDR3 DNA reads TGTGCCAGCAGTGAAGCTGAGCCTAACTATGGCTACACCTTC. Amino acids: CASSEAEPNYGYTF.

The J gene is TRBJ2-1, the V gene TRBV10-2, with D tentatively TRBD1 (6 bases). V lost 8 bases to trimming and J lost 4 bases, with 15 bases between them. The CDR3 covers 14 residues. Per germline, CDR1 WSHSY and CDR2 SAAADI. The CDR3 is CASARQDPYNEQFF. CDR3 in DNA: TGCGCCAGCGCCCGACAGGACCCTTACAATGAGCAGTTCTTC.

The sample holds many counts of this clone. V is TRBV3-1 (or the pseudogene TRBV3-2) and J is TRBJ2-5, with TRBD1 as a possible D gene (5 bases). Deletions cut 4 bases from V and 2 bases from J, with 11 bases between. Germline V gives CDR1 LGHDT, CDR2 YNNKEL (reference sequence). The CDR3 spans 14 residues. This CDR3 reads CASSPRRAQETQYF. CDR3 sequence (DNA): TGTGCCAGCAGCCCCCGCAGGGCACAAGAGACCCAGTACTTC.

The chain has TRBV2 and TRBJ1-2; 10 nucleotides agree with TRBD1. Germline CDR1 is SNHLY and CDR2 is FYNNEI. This CDR3 has 12 amino acids. Losses at the gene ends were 7 bases for V and 7 bases for J; bases not matched to a gene: 3. CDR3 in amino acids: CASTGQGFGYTF. The CDR3 nucleotides are TGTGCCAGCACGGGACAGGGGTTTGGCTACACCTTC.

In its sample, this clone was seen a few times. The rearrangement uses TRBV24-1 and TRBJ2-1, with TRBD2 as a possible D gene (6 bases). The CDR3 contains 16 residues. Germline CDR1 KGHDR, CDR2 SFDVKD. V was clipped by 3 bases and J by 7 bases, with 18 bases between them. The CDR3, as DNA: TGTGCCACCAGTGATCCCGACTTGCGGGGTCTGAATGAGCAGTTCTTC. Translating it yields CATSDPDLRGLNEQFF.

V gene TRBV7-2 combines with J gene TRBJ1-1, with TRBD1 identical over 7 bases. The CDR3 extends over 14 amino acids. V dropped 1 base and J dropped 11; count of bases not matched to a gene: 10. The germline V gene has CDR1 SGHTA and CDR2 FQGNSA. The CDR3 region is CASSLGRGNLHAFF. The CDR3 nucleotides read TGTGCCAGCAGCTTAGGCAGGGGGAATCTACATGCTTTCTTT.

V and J are TRBV20-1 and TRBJ1-1, with D unresolved. The germline CDR1 and CDR2 sequences are DFQATT and SNEGSKA (reference sequence). This CDR3 is 12 amino acids long. Trimming left V 3 bases short and J 1 base short, with 6 bases between. CDR3 in amino acids: CSASPENTEAFF. The CDR3 nucleotides are TGCAGTGCTAGTCCAGAGAACACTGAAGCTTTCTTT.

This clone appeared a few times. The rearrangement uses TRBV4-1 and TRBJ1-1; D is uncertain. Germline lookup yields CDR1 MGHRA and CDR2 YSYEKL. V lost 0 bases, J lost 1 base, and 18 bases lay in between. The length of the CDR3 is 18 residues. CDR3 residues: CASSQDPGNQDPNTEAFF. The CDR3 DNA reads as TGCGCCAGCAGCCAAGATCCGGGGAACCAGGACCCGAACACTGAAGCTTTCTTT.

This clone has a handful of counts. CDR3 nucleotides: TGTGCCAGTAGTATAAGACAGTACAATGAGCAGTTCTTC. This gives the protein CASSIRQYNEQFF. The chain links TRBV19 to TRBJ2-1, with D tentatively TRBD1 (5 bases). This CDR3 spans 13 amino acids. Germline V gene data show CDR1 as LNHDA and CDR2 as SQIVND (reference sequence). Trimming removed 2 bases from V and 4 bases from J, with 6 bases in between.

The V and J genes are TRBV11-2 and TRBJ1-1; D is ambiguous. Per the germline V gene, CDR1 is SGHAT and CDR2 is FQNNGV. The CDR3 spans 15 residues. V was trimmed by 0 bases and J by 0 bases, leaving 8 bases between them. The CDR3 protein is CASSLDVTVNTEAFF. The CDR3 DNA reads as TGTGCCAGCAGCTTAGATGTAACAGTGAACACTGAAGCTTTCTTT.

The chain combines TRBV6-2 or TRBV6-3 with TRBJ2-2, with D tentatively TRBD2 (5 bases). With 2 bases removed from V and 0 bases from J, the gap between germline ends came to 19 bases. Germline CDR1 is MNHEY and CDR2 is SVGEGT. This CDR3 is 19 amino acids long. CDR3 coding DNA: TGTGCCAGCAGTTACCCAAAACTAGGAAAGGGTGCGAACACCGGGGAGCTGTTTTTT. Encoded protein: CASSYPKLGKGANTGELFF.